Here is one TCR beta chain with its context. Multiplex touch-down PCR with TRB-A/B primers amplified rearranged V-D-J TRB sequences. TCRdb reprocessed the multiplex PCR reads via MiXCR and lists one record per CDR3 protein. The table lists just over 4,500 distinct CDR3 sequences, 21% of them singletons. Peripheral blood genomic DNA, not sorted cells or RNA, was the template. The sample originates from a study of T cell repertoires in aging, cancer and after chemotherapy. Looking at the study overall: Paired samples before and after chemotherapy came from chronic lymphocytic leukemia patients on fludarabine- or bendamustine-based regimens.

The sequence was obtained from a human donor with a blood cancer. Input material: blood.

The CDR3 region has the DNA TGTGCCAGCAGCTTAGGGGGGGCAGGGAACACTGAAGCTTTCTTT. This codes for CASSLGGAGNTEAFF. The chain joins TRBV7-9 to TRBJ1-1; D is possibly TRBD1 (6 bases). The CDR3 has 15 amino acids. V lost 1 base and J lost 1, with 10 bases in between. Germline V CDR1 and CDR2: SEHNR, FQNEAQ (reference sequence).